The clone carrying this T cell receptor beta chain was seen once. This entry belongs to a study of blood T cell repertoires in COVID-19. Whole-study context: The origin of the acute and convalescent COVID-19 samples was the United States, Italy and Spain.

V was pared by 11 bases and J by 3 bases, with 7 bases of the junction left unmatched. Germline V gene data show CDR1 as LNHDA and CDR2 as SQIVND (reference sequence). This CDR3 contains 13 residues. Per the original data handling: Reference gene primers were amplified, and this amplification served to estimate nucleated cell counts. The data were produced by immunoSEQ multiplex PCR, yet TCRdb's version contains in-frame clones alone and is incomplete. Clone size and the V and J calls come from that table; the DNA yielded D and trimming. The table has 390,000 or so clones, 90% seen once. The chain employs TRBV19 and TRBJ2-3, with TRBD2 matching over 8 bases. The specimen was peripheral blood. This receptor was identified in a young man with active or convalescent COVID-19. Here the CDR3 reads CAVRREATDTQYF. In DNA, the CDR3 is TGTGCCGTAAGGCGGGAGGCAACAGATACGCAGTATTTT.